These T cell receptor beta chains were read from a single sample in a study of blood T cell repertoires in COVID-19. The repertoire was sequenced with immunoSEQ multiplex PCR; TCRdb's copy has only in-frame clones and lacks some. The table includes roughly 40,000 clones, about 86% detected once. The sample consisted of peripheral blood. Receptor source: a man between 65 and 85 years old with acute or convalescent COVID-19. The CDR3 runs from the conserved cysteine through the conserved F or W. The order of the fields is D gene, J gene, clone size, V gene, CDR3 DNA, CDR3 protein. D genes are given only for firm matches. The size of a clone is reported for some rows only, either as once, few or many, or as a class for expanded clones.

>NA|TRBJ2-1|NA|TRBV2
TGTGCCAGCACGCGGTCCGGCTGGGAGCAGTTCTTC
CASTRSGWEQFF
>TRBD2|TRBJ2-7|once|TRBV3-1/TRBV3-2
TGTGCCAGCAGCCAAATATTAGCGGGGAGGTCCTTCTCCTACGAGCAGTACTTC
CASSQILAGRSFSYEQYF
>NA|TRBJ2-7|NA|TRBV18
TGTGCCAGCTCACCCCGACTCCCGATCCGCGGGAACGAGCAGTACTTC
CASSPRLPIRGNEQYF
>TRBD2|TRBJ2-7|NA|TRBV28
TGTGCCAGCAGTTCGGGAGGAACCTCCTACGAGCAGTACTTC
CASSSGGTSYEQYF
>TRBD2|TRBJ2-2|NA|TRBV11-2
TGTGCCAGCAGCCCCTATCGGGACTACCACACCGGGGAGCTGTTTTTT
CASSPYRDYHTGELFF
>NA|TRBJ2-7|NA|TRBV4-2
TGTGCCAGCAGCCAAGAACTCGGCGGCTCCTACGAGCAGTACTTC
CASSQELGGSYEQYF
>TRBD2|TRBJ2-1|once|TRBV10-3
TGTGCCATCAGCTCCGGGACTAGCGGGGGGAGCAGTGAGCAGTTCTTC
CAISSGTSGGSSEQFF
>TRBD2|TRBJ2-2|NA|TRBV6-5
TGTGCCAGCAGTTACTTACTAGCGGGAGAGGGGGAGCTGTTTTTT
CASSYLLAGEGELFF
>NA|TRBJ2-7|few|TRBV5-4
TGTGCCAGCAGCTTCTTCGGCTCCTACGAGCAGTACTTC
CASSFFGSYEQYF
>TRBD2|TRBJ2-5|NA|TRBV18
TGTGCCAGCTCGACTAGCCTTGAGGAGACCCAGTACTTC
CASSTSLEETQYF
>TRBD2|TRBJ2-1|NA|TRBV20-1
TGCAGTGCTAGTGCCAGCGGGGGCTACAATGAGCAGTTCTTC
CSASASGGYNEQFF
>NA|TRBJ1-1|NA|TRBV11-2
TGTGCCAGCAGCCTTACAGGAGGGATGAACACTGAAGCTTTCTTT
CASSLTGGMNTEAFF
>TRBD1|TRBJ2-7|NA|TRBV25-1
TGTGCCAGCAGTGAATATAAGGGGGCGAATGAGCAGTACTTC
CASSEYKGANEQYF
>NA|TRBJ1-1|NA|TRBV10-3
TGTGCCATCAGTGACGGGAACACTGAAGCTTTCTTT
CAISDGNTEAFF
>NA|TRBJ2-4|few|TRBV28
TGTGCCACGCAATCGGTGAAACTAGCCAAAAACATTCAGTACTTC
CATQSVKLAKNIQYF
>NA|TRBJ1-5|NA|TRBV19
TGTGCCAGCCCGAGGCCTCAGCCCCAGCATTTT
CASPRPQPQHF
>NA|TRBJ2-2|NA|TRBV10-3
TGTGCCATCAGGCGGCAGCCGAACACCGGGGAGCTGTTTTTT
CAIRRQPNTGELFF
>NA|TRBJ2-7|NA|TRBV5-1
TGCGCCAGCAGCTGGGACACAACAAGGTACGAGCAGTACTTC
CASSWDTTRYEQYF
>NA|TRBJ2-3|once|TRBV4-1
TGCGCCAGCAGCCAAGATTCTTTGGGCGCCCGAAGCACAGATACGCAGTATTTT
CASSQDSLGARSTDTQYF
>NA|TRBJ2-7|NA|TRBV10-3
TGTGCCATCAGTGATAACAGGGCCAACGAGCAGTACTTC
CAISDNRANEQYF
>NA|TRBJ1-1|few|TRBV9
TGTGCCAGCAGCGTAGCCGGAGCTTTGAACACTGAAGCTTTCTTT
CASSVAGALNTEAFF
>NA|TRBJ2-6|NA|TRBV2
TGTGCCAGCAGCCGGGCAGGGGTCCGCTCTGGGGCCAACGTCCTGACTTTC
CASSRAGVRSGANVLTF
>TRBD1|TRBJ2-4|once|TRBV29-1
TGCAGCGTTGGACAGGGCCTAGCCGAAAACATTCAGTACTTC
CSVGQGLAENIQYF
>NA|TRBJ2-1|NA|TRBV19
TGTGCCAGTAGTAGGAGCATCCGCTCCTACAATGAGCAGTTCTTC
CASSRSIRSYNEQFF
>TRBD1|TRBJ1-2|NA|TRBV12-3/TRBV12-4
TGTGCCAGCAGTTTACGACAGGGATATGGCTACACCTTC
CASSLRQGYGYTF
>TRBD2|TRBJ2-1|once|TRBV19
TGTGCCAGTAGTGGCCGACTAGCGGACAATGAGCAGTTCTTC
CASSGRLADNEQFF
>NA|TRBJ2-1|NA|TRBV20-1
TGCAGTGCCGGGGAGGAGGGGGCCGCTTTCTTC
CSAGEEGAAFF
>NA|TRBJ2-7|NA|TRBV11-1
TGTGCCAGCAGCATCGACGAGGTCTACGAGCAGTACTTC
CASSIDEVYEQYF
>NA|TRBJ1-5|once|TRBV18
TGTGCCAGCTCACCCCCCGCAGGTTCGAATAGCAATCAGCCCCAGCATTTT
CASSPPAGSNSNQPQHF
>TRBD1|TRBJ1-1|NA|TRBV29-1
TGCAACACAGGGGGACCTGAAGCTTTCTTT
CNTGGPEAFF
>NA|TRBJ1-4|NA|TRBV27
TGTGCCAGCGCCCCCATAGGGGCTAATGAAAAACTGTTTTTT
CASAPIGANEKLFF
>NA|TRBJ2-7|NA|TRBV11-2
TGTGCCAGCACCCTGCGGCTGTCTTCCTACGAGCAGTACTTC
CASTLRLSSYEQYF
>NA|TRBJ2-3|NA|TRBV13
TGTGCCAGCAGCGTAGGAAGAGGCTTAAACACAGATACGCAGTATTTT
CASSVGRGLNTDTQYF
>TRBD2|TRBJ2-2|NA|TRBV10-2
TGCGCCAGCATCCCTAGCGGGAGTGGGACCGGGGAGCTGTTTTTT
CASIPSGSGTGELFF
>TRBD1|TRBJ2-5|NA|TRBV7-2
TGTGCCAGCAGCTTTGCGGGACAGGGATACGAGACCCAGTACTTC
CASSFAGQGYETQYF
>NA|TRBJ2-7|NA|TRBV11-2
TGTGCCAGCAGCGCCTCCGGGCAGTACTTC
CASSASGQYF
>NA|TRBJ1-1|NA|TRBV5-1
TGCGCCAGCAGCCTAAACCCCAGGGTAGACACTGAAGCTTTCTTT
CASSLNPRVDTEAFF
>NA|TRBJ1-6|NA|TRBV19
TGTGCCAGCGGGCGGGGGGAGTATTCACCCCTCCACTTT
CASGRGEYSPLHF
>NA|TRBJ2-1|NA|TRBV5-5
TGTGCCAGCAGCCGCAGTTGGCGACCAGGGGGAGGTGAGCAGTTCTTC
CASSRSWRPGGGEQFF
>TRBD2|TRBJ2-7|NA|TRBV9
TGTGCCAGCAGCTACCAGGAGCGGGGGGCGACCTACGAGCAGTACTTC
CASSYQERGATYEQYF
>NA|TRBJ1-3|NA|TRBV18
TGTGCCAGCTCACCACCAACCGGTGCCGGAAACACCATATATTTT
CASSPPTGAGNTIYF
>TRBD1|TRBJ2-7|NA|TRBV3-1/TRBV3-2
TGTGCCAGCAGCCACGGGACAGGGGCCTACGAGCAGTACTTC
CASSHGTGAYEQYF
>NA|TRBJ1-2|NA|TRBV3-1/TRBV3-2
TGTGCCAGCAGCCCCAGGGGCCCTAACTATGGCTACACCTTC
CASSPRGPNYGYTF
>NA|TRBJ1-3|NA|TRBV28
TGTGCCAGCAGTGCCGGGGGGGCCTACTCTGGAAACACCATATATTTT
CASSAGGAYSGNTIYF
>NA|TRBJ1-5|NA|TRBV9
TGTGCCAGCAGCTTCAGGGAGGATCAGCCCCAGCATTTT
CASSFREDQPQHF
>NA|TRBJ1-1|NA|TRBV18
TGTGCCAGCTCCCCTTCCTCGGGGGACACTGAAGCTTTCTTT
CASSPSSGDTEAFF
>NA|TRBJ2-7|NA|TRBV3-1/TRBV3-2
TGTGCCAGCAGCAACCGACAGAGAAGCTCCTACGAGCAGTACTTC
CASSNRQRSSYEQYF
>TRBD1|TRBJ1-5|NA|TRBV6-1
TGTGCCAGCAGTGAAACTCAGGGGGGACAGCCCCAGCATTTT
CASSETQGGQPQHF
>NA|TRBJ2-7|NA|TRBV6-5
TGTGCCAGCAGCGAGGGCGGCGGGGTGTTCTACGAGCAGTACTTC
CASSEGGGVFYEQYF
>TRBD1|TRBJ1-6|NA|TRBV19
TGTGCCAGTAGTCCAAGTGGACAGGGCAACTCACCCCTCCACTTT
CASSPSGQGNSPLHF
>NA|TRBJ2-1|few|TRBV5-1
TGCGCCAGCAGCTTGGTACAGGGAAATGAGCAGTTCTTC
CASSLVQGNEQFF
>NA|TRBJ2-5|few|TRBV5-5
TGTGCCAGCAGCTTAGAGGCGCAGGAGACCCAGTACTTC
CASSLEAQETQYF
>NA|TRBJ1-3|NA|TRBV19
TGTGCCAGTAGTCTCAGGGATTCAGGAAACACCATATATTTT
CASSLRDSGNTIYF